Below, one TCR beta chain is given with its context. The sample is drawn from a study of T cell responses to AZD1222 COVID-19 vaccine. Germline CDR1 and CDR2: SGDLS and YYNGEE. This CDR3 is built from 18 residues. J was trimmed by 0 bases and V by 0 bases; bases with no gene match: 8. The repertoire was sequenced with immunoSEQ multiplex PCR; TCRdb's copy has only in-frame clones and lacks some. In the table there are 120,000 to 150,000 clones, roughly 90% of which are singletons. This TCR came from an adult in good health. The sequenced sample was peripheral blood, obtained on day 0 of AZD1222 vaccination. V is TRBV9 and J is TRBJ1-3; 8 positions agree with TRBD1. For the CDR3, the DNA is TGTGCCAGCAGCGTAGAGGATTGGGACAGGCGCTCTGGAAACACCATATATTTT. Translation gives CASSVEDWDRRSGNTIYF.